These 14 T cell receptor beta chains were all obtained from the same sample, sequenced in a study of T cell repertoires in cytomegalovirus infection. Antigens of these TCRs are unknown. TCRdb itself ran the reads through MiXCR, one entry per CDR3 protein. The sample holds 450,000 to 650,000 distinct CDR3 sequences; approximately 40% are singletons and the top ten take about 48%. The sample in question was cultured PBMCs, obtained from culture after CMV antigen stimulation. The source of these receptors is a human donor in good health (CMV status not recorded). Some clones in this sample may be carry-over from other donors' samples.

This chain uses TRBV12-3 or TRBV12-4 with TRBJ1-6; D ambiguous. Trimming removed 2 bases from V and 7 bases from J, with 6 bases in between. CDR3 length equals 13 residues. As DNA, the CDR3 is TGTGCCAGCAGTTTACAGGAGAATTCACCCCTCCACTTT. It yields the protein CASSLQENSPLHF.

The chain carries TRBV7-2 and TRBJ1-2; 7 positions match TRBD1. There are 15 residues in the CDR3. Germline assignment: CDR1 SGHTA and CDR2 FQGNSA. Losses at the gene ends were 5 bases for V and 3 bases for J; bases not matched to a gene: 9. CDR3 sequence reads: CASSITGQKYYGYTF. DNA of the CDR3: TGTGCCAGCAGCATCACGGGACAGAAGTACTATGGCTACACCTTC.

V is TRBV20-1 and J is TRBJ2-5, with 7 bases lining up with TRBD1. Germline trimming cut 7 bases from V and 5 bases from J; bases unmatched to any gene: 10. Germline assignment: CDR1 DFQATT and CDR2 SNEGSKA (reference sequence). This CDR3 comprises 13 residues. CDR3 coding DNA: TGCAGTGTAGCGACAGGGTTCGGGGAGACCCAGTACTTC. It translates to CSVATGFGETQYF.

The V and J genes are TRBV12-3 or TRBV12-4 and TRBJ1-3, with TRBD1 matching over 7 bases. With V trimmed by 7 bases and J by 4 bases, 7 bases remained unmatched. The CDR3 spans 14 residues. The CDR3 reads CASTGGGLGNTIYF. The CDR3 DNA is TGTGCCAGCACCGGAGGGGGCCTCGGAAACACCATATATTTT.

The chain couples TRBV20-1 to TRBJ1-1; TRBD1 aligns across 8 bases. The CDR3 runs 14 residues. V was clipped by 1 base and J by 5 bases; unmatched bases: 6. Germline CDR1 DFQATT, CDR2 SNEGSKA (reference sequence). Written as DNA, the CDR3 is TGCAGTGCTAGAGTGGACAGGGTATGGACTGAAGCTTTCTTT. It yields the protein CSARVDRVWTEAFF.

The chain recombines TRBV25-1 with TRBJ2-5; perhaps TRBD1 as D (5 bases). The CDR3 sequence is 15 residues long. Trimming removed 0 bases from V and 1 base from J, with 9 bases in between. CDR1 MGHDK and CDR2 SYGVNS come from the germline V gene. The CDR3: CASSEYAGFQETQYF. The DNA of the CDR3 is TGTGCCAGCAGTGAATATGCAGGGTTCCAAGAGACCCAGTACTTC.

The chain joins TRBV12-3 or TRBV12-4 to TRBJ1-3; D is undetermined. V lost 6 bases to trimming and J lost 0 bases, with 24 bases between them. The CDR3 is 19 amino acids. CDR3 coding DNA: TGTGCCAGCAGCTTCCGGACCCCGGGGTACTCTCTCTCTGGAAACACCATATATTTT. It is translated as CASSFRTPGYSLSGNTIYF.

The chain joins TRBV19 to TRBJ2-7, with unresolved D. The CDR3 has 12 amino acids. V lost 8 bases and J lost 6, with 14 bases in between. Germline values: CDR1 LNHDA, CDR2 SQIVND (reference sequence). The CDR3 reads CASSRLKGEQYF. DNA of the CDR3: TGTGCCAGTTCCCGGTTGAAAGGCGAGCAGTACTTC.

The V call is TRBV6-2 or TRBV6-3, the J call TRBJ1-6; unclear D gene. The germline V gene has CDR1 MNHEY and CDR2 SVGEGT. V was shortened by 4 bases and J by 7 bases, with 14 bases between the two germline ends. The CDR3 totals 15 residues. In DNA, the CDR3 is TGTGCCAGCAGTTCTGACGGTTGGCGAAATTCACCCCTCCACTTT. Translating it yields CASSSDGWRNSPLHF.

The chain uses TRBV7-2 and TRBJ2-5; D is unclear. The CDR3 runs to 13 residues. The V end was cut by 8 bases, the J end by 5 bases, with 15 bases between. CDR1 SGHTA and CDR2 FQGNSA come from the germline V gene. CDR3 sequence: CASCLRIWETQYF. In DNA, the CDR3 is TGTGCCAGCTGTCTCAGGATTTGGGAGACCCAGTACTTC.

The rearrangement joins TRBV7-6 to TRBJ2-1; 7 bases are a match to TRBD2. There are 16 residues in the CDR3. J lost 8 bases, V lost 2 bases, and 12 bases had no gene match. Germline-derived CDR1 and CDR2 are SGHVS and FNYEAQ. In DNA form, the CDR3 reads TGTGCCAGCAGCTTAAACCCTGGCGGGAGAGGTTATGAGCAGTTCTTC. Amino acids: CASSLNPGGRGYEQFF.

The CDR3 DNA follows: TGTGCCAGCAGGAGATCGAGGCGGACGAGCTCCTATAATTCACCCCTCCACTTT. Protein: CASRRSRRTSSYNSPLHF. V and J are TRBV2 and TRBJ1-6; D ambiguous. Deletions cut 6 bases from V and 0 bases from J, with 18 bases between. CDR1 is SNHLY, CDR2 FYNNEI, per germline. The CDR3 has 18 residues. Filled out from reference TRBV2 and TRBJ1-6, the complete variable domain reads EPEVTQTPSHQVTQMGQEVILRCVPISNHLYFYWYRQILGQKVEFLVSFYNNEISEKSEIFDDQFSVERPDGSNFTLKIRSTKLEDSAMYFCASRRSRRTSSYNSPLHFGNGTRLTVT.

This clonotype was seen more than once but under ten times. CDR3 in amino acids: CASSWGQQETQYF. The CDR3 DNA sequence: TGTGCCAGCAGTTGGGGGCAGCAAGAGACCCAGTACTTC. This chain joins TRBV12-3 or TRBV12-4 and TRBJ2-5; possibly TRBD1 for D (6 bases). The CDR3 is 13 residues long. Trimming removed 4 bases at V and 2 bases at J, with 8 bases between.

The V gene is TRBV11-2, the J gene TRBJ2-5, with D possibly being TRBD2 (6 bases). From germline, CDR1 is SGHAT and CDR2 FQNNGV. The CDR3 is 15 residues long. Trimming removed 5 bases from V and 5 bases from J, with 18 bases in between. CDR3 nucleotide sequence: TGTGCCAGCAGCCCTCGGACTCCCCGGGAGGAGACCCAGTACTTC. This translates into CASSPRTPREETQYF. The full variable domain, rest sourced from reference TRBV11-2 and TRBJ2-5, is EAGVAQSPRYKIIEKRQSVAFWCNPISGHATLYWYQQILGQGPKLLIQFQNNGVVDDSQLPKDRFSAERLKGVDSTLKIQPAKLEDSAVYLCASSPRTPREETQYFGPGTRLLVL.